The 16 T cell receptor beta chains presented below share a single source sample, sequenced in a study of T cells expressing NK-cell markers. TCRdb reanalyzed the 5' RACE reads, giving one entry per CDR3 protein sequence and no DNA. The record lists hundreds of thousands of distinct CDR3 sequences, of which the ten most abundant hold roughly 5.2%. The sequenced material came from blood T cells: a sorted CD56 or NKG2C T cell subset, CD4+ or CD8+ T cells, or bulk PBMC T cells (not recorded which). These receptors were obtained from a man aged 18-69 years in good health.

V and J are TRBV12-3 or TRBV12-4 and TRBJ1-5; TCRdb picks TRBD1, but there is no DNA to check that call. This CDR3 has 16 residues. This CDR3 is CASGGGTGGENQPQHF.

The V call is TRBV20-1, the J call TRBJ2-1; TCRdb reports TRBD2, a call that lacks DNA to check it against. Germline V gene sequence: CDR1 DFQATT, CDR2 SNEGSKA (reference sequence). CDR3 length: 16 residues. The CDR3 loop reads CSARNRYGRQGNEQFF.

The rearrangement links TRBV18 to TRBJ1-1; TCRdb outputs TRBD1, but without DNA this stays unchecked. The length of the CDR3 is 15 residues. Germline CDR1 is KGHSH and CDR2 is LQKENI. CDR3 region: CASSHNRGTGTEAFF.

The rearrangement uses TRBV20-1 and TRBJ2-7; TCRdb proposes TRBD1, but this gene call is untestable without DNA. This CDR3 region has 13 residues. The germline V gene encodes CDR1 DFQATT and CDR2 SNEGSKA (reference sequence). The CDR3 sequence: CSAPGQGGYEQYF.

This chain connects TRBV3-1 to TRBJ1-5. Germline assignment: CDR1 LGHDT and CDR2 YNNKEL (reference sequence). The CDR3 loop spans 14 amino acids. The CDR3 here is CASSAQIGNQPQHF.

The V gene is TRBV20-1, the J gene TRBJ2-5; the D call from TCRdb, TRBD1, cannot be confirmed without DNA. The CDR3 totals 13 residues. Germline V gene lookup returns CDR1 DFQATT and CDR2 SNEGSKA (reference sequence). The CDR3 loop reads CSAPDRGHETQYF.

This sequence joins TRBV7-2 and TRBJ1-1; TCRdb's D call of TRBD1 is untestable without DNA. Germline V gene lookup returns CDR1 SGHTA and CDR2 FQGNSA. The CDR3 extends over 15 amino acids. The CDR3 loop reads CASSLGKGAGTEAFF.

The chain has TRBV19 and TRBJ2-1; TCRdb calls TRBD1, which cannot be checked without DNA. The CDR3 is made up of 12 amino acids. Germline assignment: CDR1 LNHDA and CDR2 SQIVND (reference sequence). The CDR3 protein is CASRGQYNEQFF.

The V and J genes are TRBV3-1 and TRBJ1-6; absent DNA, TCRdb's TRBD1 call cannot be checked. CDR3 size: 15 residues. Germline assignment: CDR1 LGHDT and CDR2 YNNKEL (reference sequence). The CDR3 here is CASSSRDRLWSPLHF.

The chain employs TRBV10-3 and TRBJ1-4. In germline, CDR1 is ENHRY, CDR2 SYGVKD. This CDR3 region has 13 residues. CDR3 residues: CASSVATNEKLFF.

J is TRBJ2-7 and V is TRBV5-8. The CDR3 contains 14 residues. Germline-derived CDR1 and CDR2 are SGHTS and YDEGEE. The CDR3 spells CASSLGGVPYEQYF.

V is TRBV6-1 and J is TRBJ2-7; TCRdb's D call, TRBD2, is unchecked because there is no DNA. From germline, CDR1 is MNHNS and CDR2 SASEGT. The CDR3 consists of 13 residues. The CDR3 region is CAISRDKHYEQYF.

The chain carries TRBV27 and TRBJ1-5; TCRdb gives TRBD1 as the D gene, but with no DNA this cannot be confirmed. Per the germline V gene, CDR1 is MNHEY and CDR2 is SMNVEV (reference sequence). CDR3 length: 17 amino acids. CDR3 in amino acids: CASSLSTGGGGNQPQHF.

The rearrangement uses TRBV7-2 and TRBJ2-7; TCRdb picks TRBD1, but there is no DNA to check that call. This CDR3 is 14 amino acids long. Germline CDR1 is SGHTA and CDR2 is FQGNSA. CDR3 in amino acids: CASSWRGAAYEQYF.

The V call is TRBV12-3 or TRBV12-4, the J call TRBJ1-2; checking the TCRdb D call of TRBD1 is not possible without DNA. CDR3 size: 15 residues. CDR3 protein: CASRPTRTVSGGYTF.

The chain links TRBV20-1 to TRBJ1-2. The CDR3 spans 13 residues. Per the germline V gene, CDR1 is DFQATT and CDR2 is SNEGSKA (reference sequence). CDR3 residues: CSAGDIWGYGYTF.